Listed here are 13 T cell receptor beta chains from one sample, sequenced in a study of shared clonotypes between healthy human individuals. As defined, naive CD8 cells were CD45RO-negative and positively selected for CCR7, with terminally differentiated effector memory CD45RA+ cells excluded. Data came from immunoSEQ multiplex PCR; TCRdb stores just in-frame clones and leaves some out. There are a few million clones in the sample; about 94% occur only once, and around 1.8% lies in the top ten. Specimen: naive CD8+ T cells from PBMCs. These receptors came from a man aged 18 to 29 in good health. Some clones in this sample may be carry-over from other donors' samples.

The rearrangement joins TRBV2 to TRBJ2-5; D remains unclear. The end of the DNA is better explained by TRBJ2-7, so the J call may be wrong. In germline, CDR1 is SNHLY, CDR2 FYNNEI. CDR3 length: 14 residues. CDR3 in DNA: TGTGCCAGCAGTGAAACGCGGTACACCTACGAGCAGTACTTC. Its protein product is CASSETRYTYEQYF.

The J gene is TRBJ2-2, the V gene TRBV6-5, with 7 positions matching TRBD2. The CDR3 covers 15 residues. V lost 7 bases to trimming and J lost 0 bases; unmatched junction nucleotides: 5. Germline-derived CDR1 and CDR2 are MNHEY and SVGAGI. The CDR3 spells CASTPSGTNTGELFF. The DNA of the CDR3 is TGTGCCAGCACCCCTAGCGGAACGAACACCGGGGAGCTGTTTTTT.

For the CDR3, the DNA is TGTGCCAGCAGCTGGACCGGGACAGCCTACAATGAGCAGTTCTTC. Translating gives CASSWTGTAYNEQFF. V is TRBV7-9 and J is TRBJ2-1, with 7 bases identical to TRBD1. The CDR3 has 15 residues. Germline V gene sequence: CDR1 SEHNR, CDR2 FQNEAQ (reference sequence). V trimming: 4 bases; J trimming: 2 bases; junction bases outside the gene matches: 5.

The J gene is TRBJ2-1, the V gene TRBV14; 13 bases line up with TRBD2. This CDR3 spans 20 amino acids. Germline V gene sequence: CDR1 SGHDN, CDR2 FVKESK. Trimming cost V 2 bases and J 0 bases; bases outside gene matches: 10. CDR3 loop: CASSQKKGLAGWSSYNEQFF. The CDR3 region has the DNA TGTGCCAGCAGCCAAAAAAAGGGACTAGCGGGATGGTCCTCCTACAATGAGCAGTTCTTC.

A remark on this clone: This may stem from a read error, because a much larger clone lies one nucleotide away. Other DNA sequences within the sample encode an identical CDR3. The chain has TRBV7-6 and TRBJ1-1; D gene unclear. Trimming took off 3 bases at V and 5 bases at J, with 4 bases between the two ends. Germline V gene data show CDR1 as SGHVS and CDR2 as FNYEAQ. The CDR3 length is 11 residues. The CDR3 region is CASSLGTEAFF. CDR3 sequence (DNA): TGTGCCAGCAGCTTGGGGACTGAAGCTTTCTTT.

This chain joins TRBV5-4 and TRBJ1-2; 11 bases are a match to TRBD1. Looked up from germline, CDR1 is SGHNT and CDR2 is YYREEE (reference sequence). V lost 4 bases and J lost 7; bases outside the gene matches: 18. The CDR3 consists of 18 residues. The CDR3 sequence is CASSPEGQGDLPQSGYTF. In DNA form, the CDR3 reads TGTGCCAGCAGCCCGGAGGGACAGGGGGACCTGCCCCAGAGTGGCTACACCTTC.

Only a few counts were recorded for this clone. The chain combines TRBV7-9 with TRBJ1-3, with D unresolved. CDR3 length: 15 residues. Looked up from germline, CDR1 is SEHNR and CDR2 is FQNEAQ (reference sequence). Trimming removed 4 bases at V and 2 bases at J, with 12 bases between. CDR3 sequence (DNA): TGTGCCAGCAGCTCAGAGCGGGAGGCTGGAAACACCATATATTTT. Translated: CASSSEREAGNTIYF.

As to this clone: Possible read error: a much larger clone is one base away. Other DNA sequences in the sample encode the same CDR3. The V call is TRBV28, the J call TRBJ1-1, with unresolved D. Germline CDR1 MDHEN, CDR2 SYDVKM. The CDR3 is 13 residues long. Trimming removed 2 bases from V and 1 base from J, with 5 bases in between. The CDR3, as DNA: TGTGCCAGCAGTTTAGGCGGGAACACTGAAGCTTTCTTT. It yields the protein CASSLGGNTEAFF.

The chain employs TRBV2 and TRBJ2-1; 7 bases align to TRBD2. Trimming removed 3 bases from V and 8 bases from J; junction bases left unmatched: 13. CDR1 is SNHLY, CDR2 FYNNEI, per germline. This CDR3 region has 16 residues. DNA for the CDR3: TGTGCCAGCAGTGATTCTACGGGAGGCCTAGCATATGAGCAGTTCTTC. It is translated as CASSDSTGGLAYEQFF.

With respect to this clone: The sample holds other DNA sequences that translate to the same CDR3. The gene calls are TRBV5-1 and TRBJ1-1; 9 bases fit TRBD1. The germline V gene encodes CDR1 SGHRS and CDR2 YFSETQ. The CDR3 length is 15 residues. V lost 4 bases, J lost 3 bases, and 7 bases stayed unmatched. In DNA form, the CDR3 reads TGCGCCAGCAGCCGAGGACAGGGGCGAGACACTGAAGCTTTCTTT. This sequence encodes CASSRGQGRDTEAFF.

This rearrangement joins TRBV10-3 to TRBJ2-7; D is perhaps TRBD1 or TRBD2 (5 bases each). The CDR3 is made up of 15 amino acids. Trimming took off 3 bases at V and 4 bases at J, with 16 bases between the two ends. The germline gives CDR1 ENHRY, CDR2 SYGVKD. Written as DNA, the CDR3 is TGTGCCATCAGTGATGGGGGTGTTGAGGGGTACGAGCAGTACTTC. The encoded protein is CAISDGGVEGYEQYF.

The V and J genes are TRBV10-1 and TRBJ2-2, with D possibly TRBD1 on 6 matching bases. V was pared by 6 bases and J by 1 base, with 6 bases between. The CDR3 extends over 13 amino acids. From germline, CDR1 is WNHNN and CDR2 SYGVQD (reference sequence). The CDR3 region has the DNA TGCGCCAGCAGACAGGGGAACACCGGGGAGCTGTTTTTT. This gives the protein CASRQGNTGELFF.

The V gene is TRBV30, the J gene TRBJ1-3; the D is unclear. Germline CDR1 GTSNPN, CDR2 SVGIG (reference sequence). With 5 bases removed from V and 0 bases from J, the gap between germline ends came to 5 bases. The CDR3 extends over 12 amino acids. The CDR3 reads CAWGDSGNTIYF. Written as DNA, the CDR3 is TGTGCCTGGGGGGACTCTGGAAACACCATATATTTT.